This TCR beta chain was obtained from a study of Ad26.COV2.S vaccination and SARS-CoV-2 variants. Treatment here: some 19 received Ad26.COV2.S at low or high dose, single or two shots; about five received placebo; per-sample allocation not given. Collection of samples fell on day 63 after the first vaccine or placebo injection. In Boston, an adult donor aged 18-55 years took part. Sequenced by immunoSEQ multiplex PCR; TCRdb stores in-frame clones only, minus some. The data show 380,000 or so clones, approximately 90% seen once. The CDR3 has 13 residues. Germline CDR1 SQVTM, CDR2 ANQGSEA. After removal of 6 bases from V and 1 base from J, the junction contained 2 bases not matched to a gene.

This sequence originates from a person aged 18-65 years who received the Ad26.COV2.S COVID-19 vaccine or a placebo. The specimen comprised peripheral blood, sampled in a trial of Ad26.COV2.S vaccine versus placebo. The chain recombines TRBV29-1 with TRBJ2-2; 7 bases are a match to TRBD1. The CDR3: CSVRGQNTGELFF. In DNA, the CDR3 is TGCAGCGTGAGGGGGCAGAACACCGGGGAGCTGTTTTTT.